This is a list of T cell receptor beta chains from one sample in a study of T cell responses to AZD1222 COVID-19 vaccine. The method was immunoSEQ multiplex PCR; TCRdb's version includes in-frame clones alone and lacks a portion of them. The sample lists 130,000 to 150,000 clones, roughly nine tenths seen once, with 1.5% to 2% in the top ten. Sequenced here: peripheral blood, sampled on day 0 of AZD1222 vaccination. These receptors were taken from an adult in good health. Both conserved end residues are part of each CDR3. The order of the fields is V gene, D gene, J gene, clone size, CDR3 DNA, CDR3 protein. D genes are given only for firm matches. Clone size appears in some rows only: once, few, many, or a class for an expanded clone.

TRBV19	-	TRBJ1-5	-	TGTGCCAGTAGTATTAAGCGGGGGCAGAGACCCCAGCATTTT	CASSIKRGQRPQHF
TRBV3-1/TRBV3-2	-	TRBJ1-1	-	TGTGCCAGCAGCCGACGGGACTCAAAATCGGGCACTGAAGCTTTCTTT	CASSRRDSKSGTEAFF
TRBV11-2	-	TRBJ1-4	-	TGTGCCAGCAGCTTAGGCTCGGGGGCTACTGCAACTAATGAAAAACTGTTTTTT	CASSLGSGATATNEKLFF
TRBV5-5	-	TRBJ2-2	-	TGTGCCAGCAGCTCGGTTGGACCGACGGACACCGGGGAGCTGTTTTTT	CASSSVGPTDTGELFF
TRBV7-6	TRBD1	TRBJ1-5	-	TGTGCCAGCAGCCCTGGGGACAGGGGCATTAATCAGCCCCAGCATTTT	CASSPGDRGINQPQHF
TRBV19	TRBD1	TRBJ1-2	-	TGTGCCAGTAGTAGCCCGGGACAGGGGAACTATGGCTACACCTTC	CASSSPGQGNYGYTF
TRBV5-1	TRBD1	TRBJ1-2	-	TGCGCCAGCAGCCCGACAGGGAACTATGGCTACACCTTC	CASSPTGNYGYTF
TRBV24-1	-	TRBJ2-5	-	TGTGCCACCAGTGATCCAGACGTGAGACAAGAGACCCAGTACTTC	CATSDPDVRQETQYF
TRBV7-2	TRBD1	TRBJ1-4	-	TGTGCCAGCAGCCGGGGCACAGGGGCCGAAAAACTGTTTTTT	CASSRGTGAEKLFF
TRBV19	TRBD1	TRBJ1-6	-	TGTGCCAGTAGCCGACAGGGATCACCCCTCCACTTT	CASSRQGSPLHF
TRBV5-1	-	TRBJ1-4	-	TGCGCCAGCAGCCCGGTGGTGGGAAATAATGAAAAACTGTTTTTT	CASSPVVGNNEKLFF
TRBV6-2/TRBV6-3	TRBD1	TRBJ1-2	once	TGTGCCAGCAGTTACCCCGACAGGGTCTATGGCTACACCTTC	CASSYPDRVYGYTF
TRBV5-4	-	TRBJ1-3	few	TGTGCCAGCAGCTTGGGCTCACGGGGTGGAAACACCATATATTTT	CASSLGSRGGNTIYF
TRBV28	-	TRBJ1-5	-	TGTGCCAGCAGCCACCGACATCTCGGGAGCAATCAGCCCCAGCATTTT	CASSHRHLGSNQPQHF
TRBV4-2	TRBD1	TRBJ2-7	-	TGTGCCAGCAGCCAAGAGCCTGGGGGACAGATTCTCTACGAGCAGTACTTC	CASSQEPGGQILYEQYF
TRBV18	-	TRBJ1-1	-	TGTGCCAGCTCACGGGTAGGGCAGGAAGCTTTCTTT	CASSRVGQEAFF
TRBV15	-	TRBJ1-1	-	TGTGCCACCAGCAGAGAGGGCACCATGAACACTGAAGCTTTCTTT	CATSREGTMNTEAFF
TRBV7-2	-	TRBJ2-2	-	TGTGCCAGCAGCTTACGGAGAGGAGGAACGGGGGACACCGGGGAGCTGTTTTTT	CASSLRRGGTGDTGELFF
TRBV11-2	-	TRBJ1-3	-	TGTGCCAGCAGCAGGCCTGGACGGGCCTCTGGAAACACCATATATTTT	CASSRPGRASGNTIYF
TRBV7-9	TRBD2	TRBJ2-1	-	TGTGCCAGCAGCTTTTTCGGGGGGACGAATGAGCAGTTCTTC	CASSFFGGTNEQFF
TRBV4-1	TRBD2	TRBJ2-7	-	TGCGCCAGCAGCCAAGATAGGGCTAGCGGTTCCTACGAGCAGTACTTC	CASSQDRASGSYEQYF
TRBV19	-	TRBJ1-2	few	TGTGCCAGTAGTGCCAAGGGACACTATGGCTACACCTTC	CASSAKGHYGYTF
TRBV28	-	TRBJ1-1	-	TGTGCCAGCGGCACAATGAACACTGAAGCTTTCTTT	CASGTMNTEAFF
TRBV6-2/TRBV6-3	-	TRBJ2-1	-	TGTGCCAGCAGTGAGATGACAAGCGGCAATGAGCAGTTCTTC	CASSEMTSGNEQFF
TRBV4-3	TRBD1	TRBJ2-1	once	TGCGCCAGCAGCCAAGATCCCGCGACAGGGAATTACAATGAGCAGTTCTTC	CASSQDPATGNYNEQFF
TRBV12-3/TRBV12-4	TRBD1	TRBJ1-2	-	TGTGCCAGCAGCTTGGACAGGAGGGGCGGCTACACCTTC	CASSLDRRGGYTF
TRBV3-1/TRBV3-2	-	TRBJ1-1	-	TGTGCCAGCAGCCAAGCTGGTGAACCTTTCTTT	CASSQAGEPFF
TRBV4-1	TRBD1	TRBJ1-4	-	TGCGCCAGCAGCCAAGTAGGTCCGGGACAGGGAAATGAAAAACTGTTTTTT	CASSQVGPGQGNEKLFF
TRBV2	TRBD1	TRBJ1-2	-	TGTGCCAGCACCGAATTTAGGGACAGCTACTATGGCTACACCTTC	CASTEFRDSYYGYTF
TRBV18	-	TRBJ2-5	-	TGTGCCAGCTCACCAACAGAAGTCCAAGAGACCCAGTACTTC	CASSPTEVQETQYF
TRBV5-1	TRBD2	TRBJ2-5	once	TGCGCCAGCAGCTCCTATTCGGGACTAGCGGGGGATGGAGAGACCCAGTACTTC	CASSSYSGLAGDGETQYF
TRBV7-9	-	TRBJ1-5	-	TGTGCCAGCAGCTTAGCAGGGTTTAGCAATCAGCCCCAGCATTTT	CASSLAGFSNQPQHF
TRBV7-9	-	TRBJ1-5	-	TGTGCCAGCAGCTCGGCCCAGCATTTT	CASSSAQHF
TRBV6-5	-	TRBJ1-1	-	TGTGCCAGCAGTTCCCGGACGGATAACACTGAAGCTTTCTTT	CASSSRTDNTEAFF
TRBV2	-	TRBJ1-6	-	TGTGCCAGCAGTGAGACACGTTCACCCCTCCACTTT	CASSETRSPLHF
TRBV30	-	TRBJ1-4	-	TGTGCCTGGAGTGTAAAAGGAGTTGGAAATGAAAAACTGTTTTTT	CAWSVKGVGNEKLFF
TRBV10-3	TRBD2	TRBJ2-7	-	TGTGCCATCACCTCAACCGGGGGAGGGGACTCCTACGAGCAGTACTTC	CAITSTGGGDSYEQYF
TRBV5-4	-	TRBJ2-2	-	TGTGCCAGCAGCTGGGAAACCGCGAACACCGGGGAGCTGTTTTTT	CASSWETANTGELFF
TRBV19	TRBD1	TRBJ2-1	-	TGTGCCAGTAGTATAACTGAGGACAGGGATACAAATGAGCAGTTCTTC	CASSITEDRDTNEQFF
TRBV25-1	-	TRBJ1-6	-	TGTGCCAGCAGTGATACCCGACAAACAGGGAATAATTCACCCCTCCACTTT	CASSDTRQTGNNSPLHF
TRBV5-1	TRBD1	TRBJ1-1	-	TGCGCCAGCAGCTGGAAACAGGGGAGAGCTGAAGCTTTCTTT	CASSWKQGRAEAFF
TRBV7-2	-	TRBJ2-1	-	TGTGCCAGCAGCTTACTTCGATTCGCTGCTGGCGAGCAGTTCTTC	CASSLLRFAAGEQFF